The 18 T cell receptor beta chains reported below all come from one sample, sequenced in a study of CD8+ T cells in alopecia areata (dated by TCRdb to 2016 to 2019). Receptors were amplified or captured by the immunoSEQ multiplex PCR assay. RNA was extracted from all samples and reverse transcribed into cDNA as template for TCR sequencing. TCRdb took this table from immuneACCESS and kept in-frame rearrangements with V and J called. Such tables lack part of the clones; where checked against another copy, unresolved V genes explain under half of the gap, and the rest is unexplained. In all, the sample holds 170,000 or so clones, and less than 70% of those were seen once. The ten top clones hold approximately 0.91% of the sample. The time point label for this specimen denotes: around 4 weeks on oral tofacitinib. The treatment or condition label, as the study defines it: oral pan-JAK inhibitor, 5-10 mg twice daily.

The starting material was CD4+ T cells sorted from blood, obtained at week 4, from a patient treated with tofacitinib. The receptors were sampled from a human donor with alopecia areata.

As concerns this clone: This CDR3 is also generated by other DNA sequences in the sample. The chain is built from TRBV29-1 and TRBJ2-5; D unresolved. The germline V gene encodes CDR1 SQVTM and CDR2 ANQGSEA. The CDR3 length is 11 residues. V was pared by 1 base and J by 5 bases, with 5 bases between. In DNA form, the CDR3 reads TGCAGCGTTGAAGTGGGGGAGACCCAGTACTTC. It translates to CSVEVGETQYF.

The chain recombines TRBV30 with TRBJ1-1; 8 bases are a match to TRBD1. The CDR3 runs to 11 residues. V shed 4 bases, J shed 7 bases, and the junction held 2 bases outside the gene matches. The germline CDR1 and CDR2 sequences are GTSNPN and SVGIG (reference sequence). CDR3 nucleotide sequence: TGTGCCTGGAACGACAGGGGTGAAGCTTTCTTT. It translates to CAWNDRGEAFF.

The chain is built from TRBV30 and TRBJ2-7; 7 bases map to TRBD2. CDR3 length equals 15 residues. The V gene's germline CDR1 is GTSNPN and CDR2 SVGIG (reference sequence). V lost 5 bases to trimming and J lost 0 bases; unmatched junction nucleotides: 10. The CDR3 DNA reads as TGTGCCTGGGGCCGGGGGGTCACCAACTCCTACGAGCAGTACTTC. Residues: CAWGRGVTNSYEQYF.

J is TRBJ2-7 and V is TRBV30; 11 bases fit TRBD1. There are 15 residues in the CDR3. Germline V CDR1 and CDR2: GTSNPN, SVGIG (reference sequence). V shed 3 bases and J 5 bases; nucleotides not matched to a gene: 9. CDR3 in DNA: TGTGCCTGGAGCCGACTCGGACAGGGGGCCCACGAGCAGTACTTC. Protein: CAWSRLGQGAHEQYF.

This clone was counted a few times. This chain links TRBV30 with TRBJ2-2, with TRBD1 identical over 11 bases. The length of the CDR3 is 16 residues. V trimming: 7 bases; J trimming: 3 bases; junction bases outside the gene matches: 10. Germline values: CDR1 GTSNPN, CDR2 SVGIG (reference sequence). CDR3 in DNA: TGTGCCTCCTCTCTAAGGGGACAGGGGGACACCGGGGAGCTGTTTTTT. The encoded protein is CASSLRGQGDTGELFF. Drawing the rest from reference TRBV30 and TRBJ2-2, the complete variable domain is SQTIHQWPATLVQPVGSPLSLECTVEGTSNPNLYWYRQAAGRGLQLLFYSVGIGQISSEVPQNLSASRPQDRQFILSSKKLLLSDSGFYLCASSLRGQGDTGELFFGEGSRLTVL.

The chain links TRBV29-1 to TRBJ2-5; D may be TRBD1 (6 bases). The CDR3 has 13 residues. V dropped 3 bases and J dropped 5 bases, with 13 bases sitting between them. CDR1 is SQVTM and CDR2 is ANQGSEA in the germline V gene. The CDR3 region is CSVDRGGWETQYF. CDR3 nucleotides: TGCAGCGTTGACAGGGGCGGATGGGAGACCCAGTACTTC.

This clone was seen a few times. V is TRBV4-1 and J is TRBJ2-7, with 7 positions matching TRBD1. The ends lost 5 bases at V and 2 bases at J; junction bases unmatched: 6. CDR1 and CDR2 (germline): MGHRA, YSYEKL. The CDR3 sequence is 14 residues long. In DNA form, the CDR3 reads TGCGCCAGCAGCGTCCGGGACAGTGCCTACGAGCAGTACTTC. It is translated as CASSVRDSAYEQYF.

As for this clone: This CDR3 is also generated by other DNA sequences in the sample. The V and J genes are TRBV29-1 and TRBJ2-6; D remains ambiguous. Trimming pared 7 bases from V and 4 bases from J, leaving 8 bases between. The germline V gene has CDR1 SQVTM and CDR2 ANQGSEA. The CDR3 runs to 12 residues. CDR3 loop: CSAESGANVLTF. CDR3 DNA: TGCAGCGCCGAGTCCGGGGCCAACGTCCTGACTTTC.

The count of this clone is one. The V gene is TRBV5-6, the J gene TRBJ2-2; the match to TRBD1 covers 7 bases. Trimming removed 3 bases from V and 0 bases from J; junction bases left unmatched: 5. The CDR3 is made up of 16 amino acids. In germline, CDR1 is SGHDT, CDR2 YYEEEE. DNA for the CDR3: TGTGCCAGCAGCTCGACAGGGCACGCGAACACCGGGGAGCTGTTTTTT. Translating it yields CASSSTGHANTGELFF. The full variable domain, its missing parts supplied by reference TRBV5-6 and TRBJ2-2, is DAGVTQSPTHLIKTRGQQVTLRCSPKSGHDTVSWYQQALGQGPQFIFQYYEEEERQRGNFPDRFSGHQFPNYSSELNVNALLLGDSALYLCASSSTGHANTGELFFGEGSRLTVL.

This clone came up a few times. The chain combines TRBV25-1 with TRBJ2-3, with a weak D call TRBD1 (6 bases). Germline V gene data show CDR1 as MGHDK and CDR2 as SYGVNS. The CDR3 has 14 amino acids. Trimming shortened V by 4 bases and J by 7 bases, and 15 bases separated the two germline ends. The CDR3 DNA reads TGTGCCAGCAGTGCCGAAAACAGGGCAAATACGCAGTATTTT. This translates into CASSAENRANTQYF.

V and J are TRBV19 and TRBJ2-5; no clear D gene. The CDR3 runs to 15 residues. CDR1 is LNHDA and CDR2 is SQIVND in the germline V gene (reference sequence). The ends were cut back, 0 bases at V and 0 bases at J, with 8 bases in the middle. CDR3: CASSIDTAYQETQYF. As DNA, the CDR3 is TGTGCCAGTAGTATAGACACAGCTTACCAAGAGACCCAGTACTTC. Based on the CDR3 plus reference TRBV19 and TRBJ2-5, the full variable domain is DGGITQSPKYLFRKEGQNVTLSCEQNLNHDAMYWYRQDPGQGLRLIYYSQIVNDFQKGDIAEGYSVSREKKESFPLTVTSAQKNPTAFYLCASSIDTAYQETQYFGPGTRLLVL.

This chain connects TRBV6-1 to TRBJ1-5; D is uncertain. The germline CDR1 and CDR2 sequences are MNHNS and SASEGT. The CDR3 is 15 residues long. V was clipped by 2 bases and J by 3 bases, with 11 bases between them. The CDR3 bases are TGTGCCAGCAGTGAAAGGACTGCTATCAATCAGCCCCAGCATTTT. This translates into CASSERTAINQPQHF.

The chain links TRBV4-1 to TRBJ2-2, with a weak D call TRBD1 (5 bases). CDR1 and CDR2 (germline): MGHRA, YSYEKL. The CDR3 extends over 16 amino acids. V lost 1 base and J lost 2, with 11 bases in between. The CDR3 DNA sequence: TGCGCCAGCAGCCAAGGACAGTCCGTCAACACCGGGGAGCTGTTTTTT. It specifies CASSQGQSVNTGELFF.

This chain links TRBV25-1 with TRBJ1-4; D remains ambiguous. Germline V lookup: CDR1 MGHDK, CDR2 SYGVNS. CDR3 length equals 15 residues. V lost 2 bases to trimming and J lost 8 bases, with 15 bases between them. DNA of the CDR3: TGTGCCAGCAGTGAAAGAACAGCGTTCTTGGAAAAACTGTTTTTT. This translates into CASSERTAFLEKLFF.

CDR3 DNA: TGTGCCAGCAGCTTAGTGAAGGGGACCGGGGAGCTGTTTTTT. Translating gives CASSLVKGTGELFF. The V call is TRBV7-9, the J call TRBJ2-2, with D possibly TRBD1 on 5 matching bases. Germline V gene data show CDR1 as SEHNR and CDR2 as FQNEAQ (reference sequence). V shed 1 base and J shed 5 bases, with 8 bases lying between them. There are 14 residues in the CDR3.

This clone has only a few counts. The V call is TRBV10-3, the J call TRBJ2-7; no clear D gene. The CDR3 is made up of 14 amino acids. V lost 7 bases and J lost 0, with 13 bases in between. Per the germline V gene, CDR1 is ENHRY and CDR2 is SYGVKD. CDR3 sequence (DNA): TGTGCCATCAACAGAGACGGAAGCTCCTACGAGCAGTACTTC. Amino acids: CAINRDGSSYEQYF.

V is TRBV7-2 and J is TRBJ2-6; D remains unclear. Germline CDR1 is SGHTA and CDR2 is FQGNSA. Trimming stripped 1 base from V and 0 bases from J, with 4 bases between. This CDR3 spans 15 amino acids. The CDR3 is CASSLVTSGANVLTF. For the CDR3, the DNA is TGTGCCAGCAGCTTAGTGACCTCTGGGGCCAACGTCCTGACTTTC. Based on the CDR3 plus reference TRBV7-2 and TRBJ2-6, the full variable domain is GAGVSQSPSNKVTEKGKDVELRCDPISGHTALYWYRQSLGQGLEFLIYFQGNSAPDKSGLPSDRFSAERTGGSVSTLTIQRTQQEDSAVYLCASSLVTSGANVLTFGAGSRLTVL.

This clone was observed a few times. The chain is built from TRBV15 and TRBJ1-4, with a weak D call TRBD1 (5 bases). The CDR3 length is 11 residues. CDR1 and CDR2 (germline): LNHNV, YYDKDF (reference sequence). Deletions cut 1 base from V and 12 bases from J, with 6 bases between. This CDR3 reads CATSRGGELFF. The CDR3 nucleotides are TGTGCCACCAGCAGAGGGGGGGAACTGTTTTTT.